The entry that follows covers one TCR beta chain sequence. Its antigen is unknown. The data stem from a study of Ad26.COV2.S vaccination and SARS-CoV-2 variants. Assay: immunoSEQ multiplex PCR; the TCRdb copy retains only in-frame clones and omits some. Of approximately 410,000 clones in the sample, about 92% were seen once. Germline V gene sequence: CDR1 MDHEN, CDR2 SYDVKM. The CDR3 totals 14 residues. Trimming took 2 bases from V and 7 from J, leaving 12 bases between them. Points from the study as a whole: Vaccinees showed greater spike-specific TCR breadth than placebo recipients.

Stated treatment: some 19 received Ad26.COV2.S at low or high dose, single or two shots; about 5 received placebo; per-sample allocation not given. Samples were taken on day 63 after the first vaccine or placebo injection. Based in Boston, the donor was an adult of 18-55 years. Its platform was an Ad26 vector, and its expressed antigen was Wuhan-strain SARS-CoV-2 spike. The sample in question was peripheral blood, obtained in a trial of Ad26.COV2.S vaccine versus placebo. The gene calls are TRBV28 and TRBJ1-5, with a tentative D call TRBD1 (6 bases). This clonotype was sampled from a person between 18 and 59 years old who received the Ad26.COV2.S COVID-19 vaccine or a placebo. The CDR3, as DNA: TGTGCCAGCAGTTTAGGGGGCTCGACGCAGCCCCAGCATTTT. Residues: CASSLGGSTQPQHF.